This T cell receptor beta chain was sequenced for a study of immune heterogeneity within non-small cell lung tumors. This CDR3 has 13 residues. CDR1 is LNHDA, CDR2 SQIVND, per germline (reference sequence). Trimming shortened V by 8 bases and J by 5 bases, and 15 bases separated the two germline ends. Bulk tumor genomic DNA, 450 to 600 ng per sample, was the template. Several widely spaced biopsies per primary tumor were taken during surgery. The study enrolled patients with untreated, newly diagnosed non-small cell lung cancer who underwent curative surgery. TCR beta CDR3 was amplified by multiplex PCR, first round 10 to 11 cycles, 32 V and 13 J primers. TCRdb reanalysed the multiplex PCR reads using MiXCR and keeps one entry per CDR3 protein. Among some 22,000 distinct CDR3 sequences listed, around 26% were seen once.

The chain has TRBV19 and TRBJ1-1; D is ambiguous. The clonotype comes from a middle-aged man with non-small cell lung cancer. Source material: lung tumor tissue. The CDR3: CASRGEGKTEAFF. DNA of the CDR3: TGTGCCAGTCGTGGGGAGGGAAAAACTGAAGCTTTCTTT.